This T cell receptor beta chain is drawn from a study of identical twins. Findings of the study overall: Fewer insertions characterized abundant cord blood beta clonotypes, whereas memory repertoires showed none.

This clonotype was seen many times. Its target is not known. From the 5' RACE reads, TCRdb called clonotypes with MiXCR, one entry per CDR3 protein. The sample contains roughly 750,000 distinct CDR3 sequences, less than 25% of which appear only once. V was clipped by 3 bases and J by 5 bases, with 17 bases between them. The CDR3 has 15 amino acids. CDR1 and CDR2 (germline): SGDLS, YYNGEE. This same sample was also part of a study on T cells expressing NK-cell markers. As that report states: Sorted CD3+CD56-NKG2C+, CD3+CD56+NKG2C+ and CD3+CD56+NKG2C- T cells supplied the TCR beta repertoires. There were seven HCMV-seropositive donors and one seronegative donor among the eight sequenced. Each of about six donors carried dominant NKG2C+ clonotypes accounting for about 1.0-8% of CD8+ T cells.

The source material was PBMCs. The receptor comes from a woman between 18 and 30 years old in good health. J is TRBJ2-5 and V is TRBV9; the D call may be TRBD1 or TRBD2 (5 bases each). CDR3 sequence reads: CASSATGTPGETQYF. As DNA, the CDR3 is TGTGCCAGCAGCGCCACCGGGACCCCAGGGGAGACCCAGTACTTC.